The T cell receptor beta chain under discussion was sequenced for a study of blood T cell repertoires in COVID-19 (dated by TCRdb to 2020 to 2022). Regarding the study in general: The collaborator samples originated in the United States, Italy and Spain and spanned the acute and convalescent phases of COVID-19. The repertoires were released in a freely available public database meant as a resource for research on the immune response to SARS-CoV-2. Where HLA class I and class II types were available, the types were taken from metadata supplied by the sample provider, not from assay-based typing. The samples were drawn from the first 160 participants of the ongoing ImmuneRACE study and from 1,254 subjects provided by 6 global collaborators. The material from the prospective study consisted of cDNA or gDNA derived from T cells, B-cell-depleted T cells, or PBMCs. Nearly every sample came with metadata listing a de-identified subject ID, COVID-19 status, age in years and sex. Deeply sampled blood TCRbeta repertoires from subjects exposed to, actively infected with, or recovered from COVID-19 were included in the dataset.

Turning to this clone: The specificity of this receptor is unknown. One base away there is no much larger clone; base qualities are not given.

Overall results and qualifications from the work: How much clinical and demographic metadata was included differed by source and by participant, and the metadata was provided uncurated.

Enrolling through a virtual design, the prospective study's participants ranged in age from about 18 to 89 years and lived across about two dozen United States geographic areas. To assign participants to cohorts, the prospective study relied on clinical history that participants themselves reported in a screening survey and a study questionnaire. Recovered participants in ImmuneRACE Cohort 3 were defined as having two consecutive negative NP/OP PCR tests, clearance from a healthcare professional, or resolution of symptoms. Each participant in the prospective study had whole blood, serum and a nasopharyngeal or oropharyngeal swab collected by mobile phlebotomists. Over a 2-month period, participants in the prospective study had the option of providing additional blood draws and questionnaires. Before DNA extraction, blood samples from the prospective study were shipped at room temperature or frozen.

The CDR3, cysteine through phenylalanine, is 15 amino acids long. The sequence is cut down to CDR3 DNA, 45 bases in frame from base 1. V is trimmed back by 5 bases and J by 5 bases, and the junction contains 12 bases that no gene match accounts for. The germline V gene yields MGHRA for CDR1 and YSYEKL for CDR2. TCRbeta CDR3 regions were amplified from genomic DNA using the immunoSEQ Assay, a bias-controlled multiplex PCR. Per the source publication's procedure: The number of nucleated cells in each sample was estimated by amplification of reference gene primers within the assay. To quantify the absolute abundance of each unique TCRbeta CDR3 rearrangement, sequence reads were collapsed and filtered. Productive Simpson clonality was computed per sample as the square root of Simpson's diversity index over productive rearrangements. What TCRdb holds here is the immuneACCESS table cut down to in-frame rearrangements. Part of the clones is not present; checked against another copy, under half of the missing clones reflect an unresolved V gene, and the others are unexplained. From that table come the V and J calls and clone size; the DNA was used to work out D and trimming. The sample data list under 250,000 clones, and under 90% of these were observed just once. The top ten clonotypes cover over 1.5% of the sample.

The sequenced sample was PBMCs or T cells enriched from blood (not recorded which). The sequence came from a middle-aged man who had recovered from COVID-19. The chain uses TRBV4-1 and TRBJ2-7; 7 bases in the junction line up with TRBD1. The nucleotide sequence is given as TGCGCCAGCAGCTTCCGGGACAGTGACTGGGACGAGCAGTACTTC. Its product reads: CASSFRDSDWDEQYF.